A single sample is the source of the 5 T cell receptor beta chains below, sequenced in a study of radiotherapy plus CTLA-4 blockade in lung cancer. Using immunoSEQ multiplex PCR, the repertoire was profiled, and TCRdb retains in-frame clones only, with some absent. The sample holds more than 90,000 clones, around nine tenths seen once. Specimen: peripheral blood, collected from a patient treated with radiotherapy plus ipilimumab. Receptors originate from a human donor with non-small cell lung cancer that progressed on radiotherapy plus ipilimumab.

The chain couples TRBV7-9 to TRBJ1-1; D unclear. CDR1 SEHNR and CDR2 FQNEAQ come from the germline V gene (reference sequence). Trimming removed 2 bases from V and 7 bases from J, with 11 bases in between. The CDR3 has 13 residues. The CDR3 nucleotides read TGTGCCAGCAGCTTAATCGGACGGATTGAAGCTTTCTTT. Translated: CASSLIGRIEAFF. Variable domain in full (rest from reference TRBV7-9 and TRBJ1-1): DTGVSQNPRHKITKRGQNVTFRCDPISEHNRLYWYRQTLGQGPEFLTYFQNEAQLEKSRLLSDRFSAERPKGSFSTLEIQRTEQGDSAMYLCASSLIGRIEAFFGQGTRLTVV.

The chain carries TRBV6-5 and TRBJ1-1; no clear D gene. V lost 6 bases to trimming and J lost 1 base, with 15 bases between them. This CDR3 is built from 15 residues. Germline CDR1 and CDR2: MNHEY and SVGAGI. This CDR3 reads CASSRGGLRNTEAFF. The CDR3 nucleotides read TGTGCCAGCAGCCGCGGAGGATTGAGGAACACTGAAGCTTTCTTT.

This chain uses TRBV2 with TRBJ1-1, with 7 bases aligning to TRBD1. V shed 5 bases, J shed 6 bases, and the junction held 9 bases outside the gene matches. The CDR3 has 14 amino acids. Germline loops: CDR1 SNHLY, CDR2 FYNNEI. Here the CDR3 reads CASSPQTGRSEAFF. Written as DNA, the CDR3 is TGTGCCAGCAGTCCTCAGACAGGGCGATCTGAAGCTTTCTTT.

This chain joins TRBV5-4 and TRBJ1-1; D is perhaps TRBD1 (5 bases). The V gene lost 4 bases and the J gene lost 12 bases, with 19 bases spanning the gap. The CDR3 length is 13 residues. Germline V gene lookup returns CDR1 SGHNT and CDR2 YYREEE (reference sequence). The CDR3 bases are TGTGCCAGCAGCCCGCGAGGAGGGGCGCGACCTTTCTTT. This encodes CASSPRGGARPFF.

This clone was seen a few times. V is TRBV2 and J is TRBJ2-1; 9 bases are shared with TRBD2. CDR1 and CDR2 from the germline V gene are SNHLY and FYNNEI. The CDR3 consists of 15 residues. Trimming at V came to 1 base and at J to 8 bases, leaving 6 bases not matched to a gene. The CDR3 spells CASSEGSGSFHEQFF. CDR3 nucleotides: TGTGCCAGCAGTGAAGGTAGCGGGAGTTTCCATGAGCAGTTCTTC.